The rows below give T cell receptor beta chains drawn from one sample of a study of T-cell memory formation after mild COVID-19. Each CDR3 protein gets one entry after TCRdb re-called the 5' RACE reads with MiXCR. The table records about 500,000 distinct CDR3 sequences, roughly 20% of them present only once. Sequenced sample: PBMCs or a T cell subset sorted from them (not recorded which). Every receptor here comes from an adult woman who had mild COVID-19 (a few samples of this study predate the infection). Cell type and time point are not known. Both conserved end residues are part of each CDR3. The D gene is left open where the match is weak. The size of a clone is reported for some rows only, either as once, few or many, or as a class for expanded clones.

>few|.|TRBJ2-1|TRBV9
CASSFEENEQFF
TGTGCCAGCAGCTTCGAGGAAAATGAGCAGTTCTTC
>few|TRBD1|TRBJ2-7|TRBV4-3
CASSQDAGTGGYEQYF
TGCGCCAGCAGCCAAGATGCCGGGACAGGGGGCTACGAGCAGTACTTC
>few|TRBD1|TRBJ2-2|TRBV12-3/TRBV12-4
CASSPGTGLRTGELFF
TGTGCCAGCAGTCCCGGGACAGGGCTGCGCACCGGGGAGCTGTTTTTT
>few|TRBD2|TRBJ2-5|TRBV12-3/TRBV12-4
CASSLVGGVAKTQYF
TGTGCCAGCAGTTTAGTCGGGGGGGTAGCGAAGACCCAGTACTTC
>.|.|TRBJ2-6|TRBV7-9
CASREVKSGANVLTF
TGTGCCAGCAGAGAAGTCAAGTCTGGGGCCAACGTCCTGACTTTC
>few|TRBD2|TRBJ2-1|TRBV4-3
CASSQDSLAGREQFF
TGCGCCAGCAGCCAAGATAGCCTAGCGGGTCGTGAGCAGTTCTTC
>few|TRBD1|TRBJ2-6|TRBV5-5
CASSHLLGQGVLSGANVLTF
TGTGCCAGCAGCCACCTTTTGGGGCAGGGGGTCCTCTCTGGGGCCAACGTCCTGACTTTC
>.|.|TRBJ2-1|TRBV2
CASSETENEQFF
TGTGCCAGCAGCGAGACAGAAAATGAGCAGTTCTTC
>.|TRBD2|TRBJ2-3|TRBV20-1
CSARRIAGRPTDTQYF
TGCAGTGCGCGTCGCATAGCGGGGAGACCCACAGATACGCAGTATTTT
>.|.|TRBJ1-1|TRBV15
CATSRGGVFGNTEAFF
TGTGCCACCAGCAGAGGTGGCGTGTTTGGGAACACTGAAGCTTTCTTT
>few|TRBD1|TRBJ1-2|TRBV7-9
CASSPRDRERSYTF
TGTGCCAGCAGCCCCAGGGACAGGGAAAGGAGCTACACCTTC
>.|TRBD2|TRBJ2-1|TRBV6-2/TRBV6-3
CASSYAGLAGPNEQFF
TGTGCCAGCAGTTACGCGGGACTAGCGGGACCAAATGAGCAGTTCTTC
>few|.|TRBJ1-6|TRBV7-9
CASSLDASGFGAPLHF
TGTGCCAGCAGCTTGGACGCTTCCGGTTTTGGGGCACCCCTCCACTTT
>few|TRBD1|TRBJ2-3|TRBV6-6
CASSYGQGVLSSTDTQYF
TGTGCCAGCAGTTACGGACAGGGGGTACTTTCTAGCACAGATACGCAGTATTTT
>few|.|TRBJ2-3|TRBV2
CASSEARAGADTQYF
TGTGCCAGCAGTGAAGCGCGGGCAGGGGCAGATACGCAGTATTTT
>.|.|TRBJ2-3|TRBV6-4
CASSSERRATDTQYF
TGTGCCAGCAGCTCTGAGCGGAGGGCCACAGATACGCAGTATTTT
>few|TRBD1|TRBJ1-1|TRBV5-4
CASSPPGQKNTEAFF
TGTGCCAGCAGCCCGCCGGGACAGAAGAACACTGAAGCTTTCTTT
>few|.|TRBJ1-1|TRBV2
CASSEQRPSTEAFF
TGTGCCAGCAGTGAGCAGAGGCCGAGTACTGAAGCTTTCTTT
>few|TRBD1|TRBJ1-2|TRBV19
CASSMREGQASYTF
TGTGCCAGTAGTATGCGAGAAGGACAGGCCAGCTACACCTTC
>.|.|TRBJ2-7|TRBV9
CASSVQPRGAYEQYF
TGTGCCAGCAGCGTACAACCTCGCGGGGCCTACGAGCAGTACTTC
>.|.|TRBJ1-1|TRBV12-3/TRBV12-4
CASSLRAARIGGEAFF
TGTGCCAGCAGTTTAAGGGCAGCTCGGATCGGGGGTGAAGCTTTCTTT
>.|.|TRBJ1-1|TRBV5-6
CASSLGAGWQFEAFF
TGTGCCAGCAGCTTGGGGGCAGGGTGGCAATTTGAAGCTTTCTTT
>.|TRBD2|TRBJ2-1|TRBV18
CASSPRGLAGGQTYNEQFF
TGTGCCAGCTCACCACGGGGACTAGCGGGGGGTCAAACCTACAATGAGCAGTTCTTC
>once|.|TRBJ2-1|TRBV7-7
CASSPLGAVRYNEQFF
TGTGCTAGCAGCCCCCTCGGGGCAGTAAGGTACAATGAGCAGTTCTTC
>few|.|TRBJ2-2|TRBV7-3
CASSLGATRGELFF
TGTGCCAGCAGCTTAGGAGCCACTCGCGGGGAGCTGTTTTTT
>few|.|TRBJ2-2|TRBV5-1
CASSGGLVQLSAGELFF
TGCGCCAGCAGCGGTGGCCTGGTACAGCTGAGCGCCGGGGAGCTGTTTTTT
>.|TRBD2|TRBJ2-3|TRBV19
CASSILLLAGGRPDTQYF
TGTGCCAGTAGTATCCTCCTCTTAGCGGGGGGGCGACCAGATACGCAGTATTTT
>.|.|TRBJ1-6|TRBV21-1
CASSKGQGTTNSPLHF
TGTGCCAGCAGCAAGGGACAGGGAACGACGAATTCACCCCTCCACTTT
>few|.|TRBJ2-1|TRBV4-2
CASSQDPGVSYNEQFF
TGTGCCAGCAGCCAAGACCCGGGAGTATCCTACAATGAGCAGTTCTTC